The next 7 T cell receptor beta chains were all read from a single sample in a study of metastatic and nonmetastatic thyroid tumors. No treatment had been given to any patient before thyroid surgery. With MiXCR, TCRdb reprocessed the PCR reads. The sample consists of approximately 20,000 clones, about a third of them appearing once. The sequenced material came from tumor tissue. The receptors here all came from a male donor with papillary thyroid cancer or a benign thyroid nodule (not recorded which). Some clones in this sample may be carry-over from other donors' samples.

V gene TRBV6-1 combines with J gene TRBJ2-2, with D possibly TRBD1 on 6 matching bases. V was shortened by 7 bases and J by 1 base, with 16 bases between the two germline ends. Germline V lookup: CDR1 MNHNS, CDR2 SASEGT. The length of the CDR3 is 16 residues. This CDR3 is CASILLGALNTGELFF. CDR3 sequence (DNA): TGTGCCAGCATCCTTTTGGGGGCGCTGAACACCGGGGAGCTGTTTTTT.

A remark on this clone: At one of its ends the junction is not consistent with the germline gene, which may arise from a read error. The genes are TRBV6-5 and TRBJ2-7; no definite D call. Germline CDR1 and CDR2: MNHEY and SVGAGI. The CDR3 has 15 residues. The CDR3 DNA is TGTGCCAGCTGTTACGCTCGCGGTAATTATTACGAGCAGTACTTC. Translated, it gives CASCYARGNYYEQYF.

In its sample, this clone ranks as medium-sized. The V call is TRBV20-1, the J call TRBJ2-7; 9 bases line up with TRBD2. Losses at the gene ends were 5 bases for V and 4 bases for J; bases not matched to a gene: 12. This CDR3 has 15 residues. CDR1 and CDR2 from the germline V gene are DFQATT and SNEGSKA (reference sequence). CDR3 bases: TGCAGTGCTCCCATCCCCTCTAGCGGGAATTACGAGCAGTACTTC. The encoded protein is CSAPIPSSGNYEQYF.

This clone is medium-sized (0.01 to 0.1%). The V gene is TRBV12-3 or TRBV12-4, the J gene TRBJ2-3; TRBD2 matches 10 bases. The CDR3 runs 16 residues. The trim removed 3 bases at V and 2 bases at J, leaving 5 bases unmatched. The CDR3 reads CASSFRTSGNTDTQYF. Here the CDR3 DNA reads TGTGCCAGCAGTTTCCGGACTAGCGGAAACACAGATACGCAGTATTTT.

The chain employs TRBV27 and TRBJ2-2, with TRBD1 matching over 7 bases. Germline V gene sequence: CDR1 MNHEY, CDR2 SMNVEV (reference sequence). With V trimmed by 8 bases and J by 1 base, 13 bases remained unmatched. This CDR3 contains 17 residues. CDR3 region: CASGPWAGTVNTGELFF. The CDR3 DNA is TGTGCCAGCGGTCCTTGGGCCGGGACAGTGAACACCGGGGAGCTGTTTTTT.

The chain combines TRBV20-1 with TRBJ1-3; D might be TRBD1 (6 bases). Germline V gives CDR1 DFQATT, CDR2 SNEGSKA (reference sequence). The CDR3 length is 17 residues. Trimming shortened V by 3 bases and J by 8 bases, and 26 bases separated the two germline ends. This chain's CDR3 is CSASRAQQGSTTDTIYF. CDR3 DNA: TGCAGTGCTAGCCGGGCCCAGCAGGGGTCCACTACGGACACCATATATTTT.

The chain couples TRBV7-6 to TRBJ1-1; possible D gene TRBD1, 5 bases. V lost 0 bases to trimming and J lost 11 bases, with 13 bases between them. The CDR3 runs to 13 residues. In germline, CDR1 is SGHVS, CDR2 FNYEAQ. The CDR3 region has the DNA TGTGCCAGCAGCTTAGCGCTGAGGGAGGGGGCTTTCTTT. Protein sequence: CASSLALREGAFF.